What follows are 32 T cell receptor beta chains derived from one specimen sequenced in a study of blood T cell repertoires in COVID-19. TCRdb's table, derived via immunoSEQ multiplex PCR, lists solely in-frame clones and lacks some. This sample yields more than 300,000 clones, of which around 87% are seen a single time; more than 9% belongs to the top ten. The sample comprised peripheral blood. These receptors all come from a woman aged 25-40 years with COVID-19, enrolled during active disease.

The J gene is TRBJ2-5, the V gene TRBV10-2; perhaps TRBD1 as D (5 bases). The V and J ends lost 7 bases and 10 bases respectively, with 25 bases between them. Germline V gene lookup returns CDR1 WSHSY and CDR2 SAAADI. This CDR3 region has 15 residues. This CDR3 reads CASKRIAGPSSDQYF. In DNA, the CDR3 is TGCGCCAGCAAGAGAATAGCAGGGCCCTCGAGTGACCAGTACTTC.

V usage is TRBV30 and J usage is TRBJ2-7; 9 bases fit TRBD1. The V gene's germline CDR1 is GTSNPN and CDR2 SVGIG (reference sequence). V lost 4 bases to trimming and J lost 6 bases; unmatched junction nucleotides: 4. This CDR3 is built from 12 residues. The CDR3 region has the DNA TGTGCCTGGACCGGACAGGGGCTCGAGCAGTACTTC. Encoded protein: CAWTGQGLEQYF.

In this sample, this clone turned up a few times. The V and J genes are TRBV7-8 and TRBJ1-1, with TRBD1 identical over 7 bases. Germline V lookup: CDR1 SGHVS, CDR2 FQNEAQ. With V trimmed by 6 bases and J by 0 bases, 4 bases remained unmatched. The CDR3 has 14 amino acids. CDR3 residues: CASRPGTVNTEAFF. As DNA, the CDR3 is TGTGCCAGCAGACCCGGGACAGTGAACACTGAAGCTTTCTTT.

The chain has TRBV19 and TRBJ1-5, with 7 positions matching TRBD1. The CDR3 totals 16 residues. J gave up 7 bases and V 6 bases, and 15 bases lay outside the gene matches. Looked up from germline, CDR1 is LNHDA and CDR2 is SQIVND (reference sequence). CDR3 residues: CASSLLSGGVGQPQHF. CDR3 DNA sequence: TGTGCCAGTAGCCTTTTGTCAGGGGGTGTGGGGCAGCCCCAGCATTTT. Filled out from reference TRBV19 and TRBJ1-5, the complete variable domain reads DGGITQSPKYLFRKEGQNVTLSCEQNLNHDAMYWYRQDPGQGLRLIYYSQIVNDFQKGDIAEGYSVSREKKESFPLTVTSAQKNPTAFYLCASSLLSGGVGQPQHFGDGTRLSIL.

The chain recombines TRBV5-6 with TRBJ2-2; D possibly corresponds to TRBD2 (6 bases). CDR3 length equals 13 residues. V lost 3 bases and J 7 bases, leaving 10 bases between the germline ends. Per the germline V gene, CDR1 is SGHDT and CDR2 is YYEEEE. CDR3: CASSYSGGGELFF. CDR3 bases: TGTGCCAGCAGCTATAGCGGAGGCGGGGAGCTGTTTTTT.

The chain carries TRBV24-1 and TRBJ2-1; 7 bases align to TRBD2. The ends lost 3 bases at V and 6 bases at J; junction bases unmatched: 7. Germline loops: CDR1 KGHDR, CDR2 SFDVKD. CDR3 size: 15 residues. For the CDR3, the DNA is TGTGCCACCAGTGATCCCGGGCGGGAGTTCAATGAGCAGTTCTTC. It yields the protein CATSDPGREFNEQFF.

This clone was detected once. The V gene is TRBV28, the J gene TRBJ2-5; a possible D gene is TRBD2 (5 bases). This CDR3 region has 12 residues. The V end was cut by 2 bases, the J end by 11 bases, with 12 bases between. Germline V CDR1 and CDR2: MDHEN, SYDVKM. CDR3 DNA: TGTGCCAGCAGTTTAGCAGGCTGGGAGCAGTACTTC. Translated, it gives CASSLAGWEQYF.

Comment on this clone: The same CDR3 arises from other DNA sequences in this sample as well. V gene TRBV12-3 or TRBV12-4 combines with J gene TRBJ1-1; 8 positions agree with TRBD1. The CDR3 spans 12 residues. V lost 6 bases, J lost 7 bases, and 4 bases stayed unmatched. The CDR3 protein is CASSLTGGEAFF. In nucleotides, the CDR3 is TGTGCCAGCAGCTTAACAGGGGGTGAAGCTTTCTTT.

This chain connects TRBV28 to TRBJ1-2, with 8 nucleotides matching TRBD1. CDR1 MDHEN and CDR2 SYDVKM come from the germline V gene. The CDR3 totals 14 residues. With V trimmed by 5 bases and J by 2 bases, 4 bases remained unmatched. The CDR3 DNA reads as TGTGCCAGCAGTCTGACAGGGGCCAACTATGGCTACACCTTC. It encodes CASSLTGANYGYTF.

The chain combines TRBV7-3 with TRBJ2-2; 8 bases align to TRBD1. Germline V gene sequence: CDR1 SGHTA, CDR2 FQGTGA. The CDR3 extends over 14 amino acids. V lost 2 bases, J lost 6 bases, and 2 bases stayed unmatched. The CDR3 nucleotides are TGTGCCAGCAGCTTACAGGGGGCATCCGGGGAGCTGTTTTTT. It translates to CASSLQGASGELFF.

J is TRBJ2-7 and V is TRBV6-4, with 12 bases that match TRBD1. The ends lost 8 bases at V and 6 bases at J; junction bases unmatched: 11. Per germline, CDR1 MRHNA and CDR2 SNTAGT. The CDR3 is made up of 15 amino acids. CDR3 region: CASPIPGQGASEQYF. For the CDR3, the DNA is TGTGCCAGCCCTATCCCGGGACAGGGGGCTTCCGAGCAGTACTTC.

V is TRBV28 and J is TRBJ2-7, with 12 bases lining up with TRBD2. Germline V CDR1 and CDR2: MDHEN, SYDVKM. The length of the CDR3 is 16 residues. V lost 4 bases to trimming and J lost 5 bases; unmatched junction nucleotides: 9. The CDR3 loop reads CASSSRRLAGVDEQYF. CDR3 sequence (DNA): TGTGCCAGCAGTTCTCGCCGACTAGCGGGAGTTGACGAGCAGTACTTC.

The V gene is TRBV25-1, the J gene TRBJ2-1; 8 bases align to TRBD2. The CDR3 spans 18 residues. Germline V lookup: CDR1 MGHDK, CDR2 SYGVNS. V was clipped by 7 bases and J by 3 bases; unmatched bases: 17. CDR3 amino acids: CASMGLGLGLAGYNEQFF. The DNA of the CDR3 is TGTGCCAGCATGGGATTGGGATTGGGGCTAGCGGGCTACAATGAGCAGTTCTTC.

A single count supports this clone. The chain uses TRBV3-1 (or the pseudogene TRBV3-2) and TRBJ1-1; 7 nucleotides align to TRBD1. CDR1 is LGHDT, CDR2 YNNKEL, per germline (reference sequence). This CDR3 comprises 14 residues. The V segment lost 3 bases and the J segment 7 bases; nucleotides outside the gene matches: 8. The CDR3 DNA reads as TGTGCCAGCAGCCAGGCGACAGGGAGTAGTGAAGCTTTCTTT. Residues: CASSQATGSSEAFF.

The rearrangement uses TRBV5-1 and TRBJ2-5, with TRBD1 identical over 11 bases. The germline V gene has CDR1 SGHRS and CDR2 YFSETQ. J gave up 5 bases and V 5 bases, and 5 bases lay outside the gene matches. The CDR3 runs to 14 residues. CDR3 bases: TGCGCCAGCAGTATCGGGACAGGGGGGGAGACCCAGTACTTC. This translates into CASSIGTGGETQYF.

V is TRBV25-1 and J is TRBJ1-2; D is unresolved. Looked up from germline, CDR1 is MGHDK and CDR2 is SYGVNS. Trimming removed 4 bases at V and 1 base at J, with 4 bases between. The CDR3 totals 12 residues. The CDR3: CASSADNYGYTF. The CDR3 region has the DNA TGTGCCAGCAGTGCAGATAACTATGGCTACACCTTC.

This clone was counted between two and nine times. The CDR3 DNA is TGTGCCAGCAGCGAAAAGGGAGGGCCCCAGCATTTT. Amino acids: CASSEKGGPQHF. This chain joins TRBV7-9 and TRBJ1-5; no firm D call. V dropped 5 bases and J dropped 9 bases, with 11 bases sitting between them. The CDR3 spans 12 residues. The V gene's germline CDR1 is SEHNR and CDR2 FQNEAQ (reference sequence).

The chain couples TRBV19 to TRBJ1-2; TRBD1 aligns across 7 bases. Germline values: CDR1 LNHDA, CDR2 SQIVND (reference sequence). The CDR3 covers 15 residues. The V segment lost 8 bases and the J segment 0 bases; nucleotides outside the gene matches: 9. The CDR3 is CASGPRDRANYGYTF. CDR3 sequence (DNA): TGTGCCAGTGGCCCCCGGGACAGAGCTAACTATGGCTACACCTTC.

The chain is built from TRBV4-1 and TRBJ2-5; 11 nucleotides line up with TRBD2. Germline CDR1 reads MGHRA; CDR2 reads YSYEKL. With V trimmed by 1 base and J by 7 bases, 11 bases remained unmatched. The CDR3 is 17 residues long. The CDR3 bases are TGCGCCAGCAGCCAAGTCGGGACTAGCGGCACGAATGGGACCCAGTACTTC. Encoded protein: CASSQVGTSGTNGTQYF.

V is TRBV7-6 and J is TRBJ2-7; maybe TRBD2 (6 bases). The CDR3 is 14 residues long. Trimming shortened V by 0 bases and J by 4 bases, and 10 bases separated the two germline ends. Germline V lookup: CDR1 SGHVS, CDR2 FNYEAQ. CDR3 bases: TGTGCCAGCAGCTTAGCGGGCGGGACGTACGAGCAGTACTTC. Translation gives CASSLAGGTYEQYF.

V is TRBV2 and J is TRBJ1-4; 7 nucleotides agree with TRBD1. The germline CDR1 and CDR2 sequences are SNHLY and FYNNEI. The trim removed 1 base at V and 10 bases at J, leaving 0 bases unmatched. CDR3 size: 12 residues. The CDR3 region has the DNA TGTGCCAGCAGTGAAGGGACAGGAAAACTGTTTTTT. Its protein product is CASSEGTGKLFF.

The chain links TRBV19 to TRBJ2-1; 10 nucleotides match TRBD2. The germline CDR1 and CDR2 sequences are LNHDA and SQIVND (reference sequence). Trimming cost V 7 bases and J 8 bases; bases outside gene matches: 8. The CDR3 runs to 14 residues. The CDR3 sequence is CASIPAGGPYEQFF. The CDR3 DNA sequence: TGTGCCAGTATCCCAGCGGGAGGGCCGTATGAGCAGTTCTTC.

The chain employs TRBV19 and TRBJ2-2; 8 bases align to TRBD2. The ends lost 6 bases at V and 2 bases at J; junction bases unmatched: 8. The CDR3 totals 16 residues. Germline CDR1 is LNHDA and CDR2 is SQIVND (reference sequence). The CDR3 here is CASRGKAGVNTGELFF. CDR3 coding DNA: TGTGCCAGTAGGGGGAAAGCGGGAGTTAACACCGGGGAGCTGTTTTTT.

The V gene is TRBV23-1, the J gene TRBJ2-7; TRBD2 matches 7 bases. TRBV23-1 is an ORF, and what it does is uncertain. The CDR3 covers 16 residues. V was clipped by 6 bases and J by 0 bases; unmatched bases: 11. The CDR3: CASSRGDGEGSYEQYF. As DNA, the CDR3 is TGCGCCAGCAGCCGGGGGGATGGGGAGGGCTCCTACGAGCAGTACTTC.

The genes are TRBV28 and TRBJ1-3, with 9 bases that match TRBD1. CDR1 is MDHEN, CDR2 SYDVKM, per germline. CDR3 length: 18 amino acids. V dropped 3 bases and J dropped 0; count of bases not matched to a gene: 9. CDR3 loop: CASSLWGTGSFSGNTIYF. Here the CDR3 DNA reads TGTGCCAGCAGTTTGTGGGGGACAGGGTCCTTCTCTGGAAACACCATATATTTT.

A few counts support this clone. This chain links TRBV2 with TRBJ1-4, with D perhaps TRBD1 (5 bases). The germline V and J ends were trimmed by 5 bases and 5 bases, with 15 bases remaining between them. Germline values: CDR1 SNHLY, CDR2 FYNNEI. The CDR3 totals 15 residues. CDR3 coding DNA: TGTGCCAGCAGTCTCTCAGGACACCGCAATGAAAAACTGTTTTTT. It translates to CASSLSGHRNEKLFF. The full variable domain, in which reference TRBV2 and TRBJ1-4 provide the parts outside the CDR3, is EPEVTQTPSHQVTQMGQEVILRCVPISNHLYFYWYRQILGQKVEFLVSFYNNEISEKSEIFDDQFSVERPDGSNFTLKIRSTKLEDSAMYFCASSLSGHRNEKLFFGSGTQLSVL.

V gene TRBV11-2 combines with J gene TRBJ1-6; 9 positions match TRBD1. Trimming removed 3 bases from V and 9 bases from J; junction bases left unmatched: 3. Germline assignment: CDR1 SGHAT and CDR2 FQNNGV. The CDR3 is 14 residues long. The CDR3 DNA reads as TGTGCCAGCAGCTTCGGACAGGGGTTTTCACCCCTCCACTTT. Encoded protein: CASSFGQGFSPLHF.

The CDR3 DNA reads TGTGCCAGCAGTTTAGGGGCTAGCGGGGTTTACAATGAGCAGTTCTTC. Residues: CASSLGASGVYNEQFF. The chain uses TRBV27 and TRBJ2-1, with 9 positions matching TRBD2. Germline V gene data show CDR1 as MNHEY and CDR2 as SMNVEV (reference sequence). The CDR3 contains 16 residues. The V segment lost 2 bases and the J segment 4 bases; nucleotides outside the gene matches: 6.

This chain joins TRBV2 and TRBJ2-3; D possibly corresponds to TRBD2 (7 bases). This CDR3 spans 12 amino acids. CDR1 is SNHLY and CDR2 is FYNNEI in the germline V gene. Trimming removed 5 bases from V and 9 bases from J, with 12 bases in between. CDR3 coding DNA: TGTGCCAGCAGTTCTAAGGGGGGGACGCAGTATTTT. Its protein product is CASSSKGGTQYF.

The rearrangement links TRBV2 to TRBJ2-3; 11 nucleotides match TRBD1. This CDR3 contains 16 residues. V trimming: 5 bases; J trimming: 3 bases; junction bases outside the gene matches: 7. Germline CDR1 is SNHLY and CDR2 is FYNNEI. CDR3 nucleotide sequence: TGTGCCAGCAGTCGTGGACAGGGGGCATATACAGATACGCAGTATTTT. Translating gives CASSRGQGAYTDTQYF. Together with reference TRBV2 and TRBJ2-3, the CDR3 gives the full variable domain: EPEVTQTPSHQVTQMGQEVILRCVPISNHLYFYWYRQILGQKVEFLVSFYNNEISEKSEIFDDQFSVERPDGSNFTLKIRSTKLEDSAMYFCASSRGQGAYTDTQYFGPGTRLTVL.

V and J are TRBV7-6 and TRBJ2-7; TRBD2 aligns across 9 bases. This CDR3 contains 15 residues. Germline CDR1 and CDR2: SGHVS and FNYEAQ. J was trimmed by 0 bases and V by 4 bases; bases with no gene match: 4. In nucleotides, the CDR3 is TGTGCCAGCAGCTCGGTAGCGGGGGCCTCCTACGAGCAGTACTTC. Translating gives CASSSVAGASYEQYF.

V and J are TRBV18 and TRBJ1-1; a possible D gene is TRBD1 (5 bases). This CDR3 is built from 12 residues. Trimming took off 4 bases at V and 6 bases at J, with 9 bases between the two ends. Germline CDR1 KGHSH, CDR2 LQKENI. CDR3 bases: TGTGCCAGCTCACTCCAGGGTGCTGAAGCTTTCTTT. It yields the protein CASSLQGAEAFF.